A selection of T cell receptor beta chains follows, all from one sample in a study of OX40 agonist ivuxolimab in advanced cancers. The table came from immunoSEQ multiplex PCR; TCRdb's copy has only in-frame clones and leaves some out. The sample yields roughly 76,000 clones, roughly nine tenths seen once. Sequences were derived from CD4+ or CD8+ T cells sorted from blood, sampled in a trial of the OX40 agonist ivuxolimab. The receptor source for this set is an adult with an advanced solid tumor such as melanoma, head and neck, liver or kidney cancer. Both conserved end residues are part of each CDR3. The order of the fields is clone size, J gene, V gene, D gene, CDR3 protein, CDR3 DNA. D genes are given only for firm matches. Size is omitted from some rows. Given values are once, few, many or a class for expanded clones.

size: -; J: TRBJ2-6; V: TRBV29-1; D: -; CDR3: CSVLEGPTGANVLTF; DNA: TGCAGCGTCCTTGAAGGACCCACTGGGGCCAACGTCCTGACTTTC
size: -; J: TRBJ2-7; V: TRBV10-2; D: -; CDR3: CASSELGGGGYEQYF; DNA: TGCGCCAGCAGTGAGTTGGGCGGGGGCGGCTACGAGCAGTACTTC
size: -; J: TRBJ2-7; V: TRBV14; D: TRBD1; CDR3: CASSQAGTGGWEQYF; DNA: TGTGCCAGCAGCCAAGCTGGGACAGGGGGTTGGGAGCAGTACTTC
size: -; J: TRBJ1-2; V: TRBV5-6; D: TRBD1; CDR3: CASSIGQGAAYGYTF; DNA: TGTGCCAGCAGCATCGGACAGGGGGCAGCCTATGGCTACACCTTC
size: -; J: TRBJ2-3; V: TRBV7-7; D: TRBD2; CDR3: CASSLGSGGPYDTQYF; DNA: TGTGCCAGCAGCTTGGGTAGCGGGGGGCCCTACGATACGCAGTATTTT
size: -; J: TRBJ2-5; V: TRBV2; D: -; CDR3: CASSAPGTQYF; DNA: TGTGCCAGCAGCGCTCCGGGGACCCAGTACTTC
size: -; J: TRBJ2-1; V: TRBV7-6; D: TRBD2; CDR3: CASSAGLAGGRGEQFF; DNA: TGCGCCAGCAGCGCAGGACTAGCGGGGGGGCGAGGTGAGCAGTTCTTC
size: -; J: TRBJ2-7; V: TRBV5-6; D: -; CDR3: CASSSEGEGIFEQYF; DNA: TGTGCCAGCAGCTCAGAGGGAGAAGGCATTTTCGAGCAGTACTTC
size: -; J: TRBJ2-7; V: TRBV21-1; D: -; CDR3: CASSKDRDSVSYEQYF; DNA: TGTGCCAGCAGCAAGGACCGGGACAGCGTCTCCTACGAGCAGTACTTC
size: once; J: TRBJ2-1; V: TRBV13; D: -; CDR3: CASSFQPLYNEQFF; DNA: TGTGCCAGCAGCTTTCAGCCCCTTTACAATGAGCAGTTCTTC
size: -; J: TRBJ2-4; V: TRBV14; D: TRBD1; CDR3: CASSRGTGLAKNIQYF; DNA: TGTGCCAGCAGCCGAGGGACAGGGTTAGCCAAAAACATTCAGTACTTC
size: -; J: TRBJ1-1; V: TRBV5-6; D: -; CDR3: CASSFPSEGTHTEAFF; DNA: TGTGCCAGCAGCTTCCCCTCGGAAGGGACCCACACTGAGGCTTTCTTT
size: -; J: TRBJ2-7; V: TRBV6-5; D: -; CDR3: CASSSSWGPEQYF; DNA: TGTGCCAGCAGTTCCTCGTGGGGCCCCGAGCAGTACTTC
size: -; J: TRBJ1-1; V: TRBV7-9; D: -; CDR3: CASSTGWTEAFF; DNA: TGTGCCAGCAGCACAGGGTGGACTGAAGCTTTCTTT
size: -; J: TRBJ2-1; V: TRBV20-1; D: -; CDR3: CSATREGQFF; DNA: TGCAGTGCCACCCGGGAAGGGCAGTTCTTC
size: once; J: TRBJ1-1; V: TRBV9; D: -; CDR3: CASSVSGPTEAFF; DNA: TGTGCCAGCAGCGTCTCCGGACCCACTGAAGCTTTCTTT
size: -; J: TRBJ1-4; V: TRBV13; D: -; CDR3: CASSFGGRYGKLFF; DNA: TGTGCCAGCAGCTTTGGGGGGCGGTACGGAAAACTGTTTTTT
size: -; J: TRBJ2-2; V: TRBV7-6; D: -; CDR3: CASSLAFTGDNTGELFF; DNA: TGTGCCAGCAGCTTAGCCTTTACGGGGGATAACACCGGGGAGCTGTTTTTT
size: -; J: TRBJ2-3; V: TRBV7-6; D: TRBD2; CDR3: CASSFPIETSGSSDTQYF; DNA: TGTGCCAGCAGCTTCCCAATAGAGACTAGCGGGAGTTCGGATACGCAGTATTTT
size: once; J: TRBJ1-2; V: TRBV5-4; D: -; CDR3: CASSLGGSPLGGYTF; DNA: TGTGCCAGCAGCCTTGGTGGCAGCCCGTTAGGTGGCTACACCTTC
size: -; J: TRBJ1-1; V: TRBV6-5; D: -; CDR3: CASSYSRVHTEAFF; DNA: TGTGCCAGCAGTTACTCGCGGGTTCACACTGAAGCTTTCTTT
size: -; J: TRBJ2-7; V: TRBV6-5; D: TRBD1; CDR3: CASQERDRNYEQYF; DNA: TGTGCCAGTCAGGAGAGGGACAGGAACTACGAGCAGTACTTC
size: -; J: TRBJ2-7; V: TRBV4-3; D: TRBD1; CDR3: CASSQGDSTYEQYF; DNA: TGCGCCAGCAGCCAAGGGGACAGTACCTACGAGCAGTACTTC
size: -; J: TRBJ2-1; V: TRBV10-2; D: -; CDR3: CASSETQALAEFF; DNA: TGCGCCAGCAGTGAAACACAGGCCCTGGCTGAGTTCTTC
size: -; J: TRBJ2-3; V: TRBV5-6; D: -; CDR3: CASSFTSDTQYF; DNA: TGTGCCAGCAGCTTTACCTCGGATACGCAGTATTTT
size: -; J: TRBJ2-7; V: TRBV9; D: TRBD1; CDR3: CASSPGTGTYEQYF; DNA: TGTGCCAGCAGCCCAGGGACAGGGACCTACGAGCAGTACTTC
size: -; J: TRBJ1-1; V: TRBV9; D: -; CDR3: CASSAPLQGGNTEAFF; DNA: TGTGCCAGCAGCGCGCCGCTACAGGGCGGGAACACTGAAGCTTTCTTT
size: -; J: TRBJ2-1; V: TRBV4-1; D: TRBD2; CDR3: CASSQDSGGPFNEQFF; DNA: TGCGCCAGCAGCCAAGATTCGGGGGGGCCCTTCAATGAGCAGTTCTTC
size: -; J: TRBJ1-2; V: TRBV27; D: -; CDR3: CASKGAREVNYGYTF; DNA: TGTGCCAGCAAAGGGGCCAGGGAAGTAAACTATGGCTACACCTTC
size: -; J: TRBJ2-1; V: TRBV27; D: -; CDR3: CASSDYNEQFF; DNA: TGTGCCAGCAGTGACTACAATGAGCAGTTCTTC
size: -; J: TRBJ2-3; V: TRBV9; D: -; CDR3: CASSAPGLPDTQYF; DNA: TGTGCCAGCAGCGCCCCGGGACTCCCGGATACGCAGTATTTT
size: -; J: TRBJ2-2; V: TRBV11-2; D: TRBD1; CDR3: CASSFYYSGQGNTGELFF; DNA: TGTGCCAGCAGCTTTTACTATTCAGGACAGGGGAACACCGGGGAGCTGTTTTTT
size: -; J: TRBJ2-1; V: TRBV7-6; D: -; CDR3: CASSFYRDKQFF; DNA: TGTGCCAGCAGCTTTTACAGAGATAAGCAGTTCTTC
size: -; J: TRBJ1-5; V: TRBV7-2; D: -; CDR3: CASSPYIGQPQHF; DNA: TGTGCCAGCAGCCCGTATATTGGTCAGCCCCAGCATTTT
size: -; J: TRBJ2-1; V: TRBV5-6; D: TRBD2; CDR3: CASSLSGGSYNEQFF; DNA: TGTGCCAGCAGCCTTAGCGGGGGTTCCTACAATGAGCAGTTCTTC
size: once; J: TRBJ2-3; V: TRBV6-1; D: -; CDR3: CASSEDPGDGDTQYF; DNA: TGTGCCAGCAGTGAGGACCCCGGGGACGGAGATACGCAGTATTTT
size: -; J: TRBJ2-3; V: TRBV27; D: -; CDR3: CASSWAGLPPSTDTQYF; DNA: TGTGCCAGCAGTTGGGCGGGGTTACCCCCTAGCACAGATACGCAGTATTTT
size: -; J: TRBJ2-2; V: TRBV9; D: -; CDR3: CASSAPIGRVTGELFF; DNA: TGTGCCAGCAGCGCTCCGATCGGCAGGGTCACCGGGGAGCTGTTTTTT
size: -; J: TRBJ2-5; V: TRBV29-1; D: -; CDR3: CSVEGGPHITNQETQYF; DNA: TGCAGCGTTGAGGGAGGACCACATATTACGAACCAAGAGACCCAGTACTTC
size: -; J: TRBJ1-2; V: TRBV27; D: -; CDR3: CASSRGLANYGYTF; DNA: TGTGCCAGCAGTCGGGGCTTGGCTAACTATGGCTACACCTTC
size: -; J: TRBJ2-7; V: TRBV2; D: TRBD2; CDR3: CASLRLAGAPYEQYF; DNA: TGTGCCAGCCTCCGACTAGCGGGGGCCCCCTACGAGCAGTACTTC
size: -; J: TRBJ1-2; V: TRBV30; D: -; CDR3: CAWRSGVGNHYGYTF; DNA: TGTGCCTGGAGAAGTGGCGTGGGGAATCACTATGGCTACACCTTC
size: -; J: TRBJ2-5; V: TRBV5-6; D: TRBD1; CDR3: CASSPGTGGYWETQYF; DNA: TGTGCCAGCAGCCCCGGGACAGGGGGCTATTGGGAGACCCAGTACTTC
size: -; J: TRBJ2-1; V: TRBV7-6; D: -; CDR3: CASSLVFHGDEQFF; DNA: TGTGCCAGCAGCTTAGTTTTCCATGGGGATGAGCAGTTCTTC
size: -; J: TRBJ2-7; V: TRBV6-1; D: -; CDR3: CASSEEGLGSSYEQYF; DNA: TGTGCCAGCAGTGAAGAGGGACTCGGGAGCTCCTACGAGCAGTACTTC
size: -; J: TRBJ1-1; V: TRBV9; D: -; CDR3: CASSVAGGNTEAFF; DNA: TGTGCCAGCAGCGTAGCCGGCGGGAACACTGAAGCTTTCTTT
size: -; J: TRBJ2-1; V: TRBV6-5; D: -; CDR3: CASSYTSSYNEQFF; DNA: TGTGCCAGCAGTTACACGAGCTCCTACAATGAGCAGTTCTTC
size: -; J: TRBJ1-5; V: TRBV7-8; D: -; CDR3: CASSLDWIQPQHF; DNA: TGTGCCAGCAGCTTAGATTGGATTCAGCCCCAGCATTTT
size: -; J: TRBJ2-6; V: TRBV7-6; D: -; CDR3: CASSLIDRSSGANVLTF; DNA: TGTGCCAGCAGCTTAATCGACAGGAGCTCTGGGGCCAACGTCCTGACTTTC
size: -; J: TRBJ2-2; V: TRBV5-5; D: -; CDR3: CASSLARNTGELFF; DNA: TGTGCCAGCAGCTTGGCAAGGAACACCGGGGAGCTGTTTTTT
size: once; J: TRBJ1-1; V: TRBV7-9; D: -; CDR3: CASSTTMNTEAFF; DNA: TGTGCCAGCAGCACTACTATGAACACTGAAGCTTTCTTT
size: -; J: TRBJ2-1; V: TRBV18; D: TRBD2; CDR3: CASSPGRGGRSNEQFF; DNA: TGTGCCAGCTCACCAGGGCGGGGGGGCCGTTCGAATGAGCAGTTCTTC
size: -; J: TRBJ1-2; V: TRBV2; D: -; CDR3: CASYDPRTGGGYGYTF; DNA: TGTGCCAGCTATGACCCCCGGACGGGGGGCGGATATGGCTACACCTTC
size: -; J: TRBJ1-5; V: TRBV6-5; D: -; CDR3: CASSYSGENQPQHF; DNA: TGTGCCAGCAGTTACAGTGGGGAGAACCAGCCCCAGCATTTT
size: -; J: TRBJ1-6; V: TRBV9; D: TRBD1; CDR3: CASSARTGLNSPLHF; DNA: TGTGCCAGCAGCGCTAGGACAGGGCTTAATTCACCCCTCCACTTT